One sample yielded the 9 T cell receptor beta chains listed below, sequenced in a study of T cell clones after liver transplantation. Only in-frame clones appear in the TCRdb table, and some are missing; sequencing was by immunoSEQ multiplex PCR. This sample has 72,000 or so clones, with over 65% found just once. The sample was CD4+ T cells from blood, taken at the 22-month timepoint. The receptor set was obtained from a human patient who received a liver transplant. Certain T cells may be donor cells from the graft.

V is TRBV6-6 and J is TRBJ2-2; D gene unclear. Germline assignment: CDR1 MNHNY and CDR2 SVGAGI (reference sequence). CDR3 length equals 16 residues. V dropped 2 bases and J dropped 0 bases, with 10 bases sitting between them. The CDR3 is CASSYIRRTNTGELFF. CDR3 DNA sequence: TGTGCCAGCAGTTACATTCGACGGACGAACACCGGGGAGCTGTTTTTT.

Only a few counts were recorded for this clone. The rearrangement uses TRBV4-3 and TRBJ1-5; D is possibly TRBD1 (5 bases). In germline, CDR1 is LGHNA, CDR2 YSLEER. CDR3 size: 13 residues. V was shortened by 4 bases and J by 4 bases, with 8 bases between the two germline ends. The CDR3 nucleotides read TGCGCCAGCAGCCTTTCAGGGAATCAGCCCCAGCATTTT. Translated: CASSLSGNQPQHF.

This chain connects TRBV7-2 to TRBJ2-7, with a possible D match to TRBD1 (6 bases). V lost 1 base to trimming and J lost 5 bases, with 12 bases between them. Germline V CDR1 and CDR2: SGHTA, FQGNSA. The length of the CDR3 is 14 residues. In DNA form, the CDR3 reads TGTGCCAGCAGCTTAGGGCCAGGGGACAACGAGCAGTACTTC. It specifies CASSLGPGDNEQYF.

The rearrangement links TRBV27 to TRBJ1-5; perhaps TRBD1 as D (5 bases). Per the germline V gene, CDR1 is MNHEY and CDR2 is SMNVEV (reference sequence). Deletions cut 5 bases from V and 11 bases from J, with 22 bases between. The CDR3 length is 15 residues. The CDR3 sequence is CASSRTGTGKRSQHF. DNA for the CDR3: TGTGCCAGCAGTCGCACCGGGACCGGGAAGCGGTCCCAGCATTTT.

The chain joins TRBV30 to TRBJ1-1, with D possibly matching TRBD1 (5 bases). V was cut by 0 bases and J by 6 bases, with 14 bases left in between. Germline CDR1 is GTSNPN and CDR2 is SVGIG (reference sequence). The CDR3 spans 14 residues. The CDR3, as DNA: TGTGCCTGGAGTGTACAATTTGTGGGGGCTGAAGCTTTCTTT. Amino acids: CAWSVQFVGAEAFF.

This chain joins TRBV12-5 and TRBJ1-3; 10 nucleotides line up with TRBD1. CDR3 length: 15 residues. V dropped 6 bases and J dropped 4; count of bases not matched to a gene: 6. Germline CDR1 is LGHNT and CDR2 is FRNRAP. The CDR3 reads CASGWDRGIGNTIYF. The CDR3 DNA follows: TGTGCTAGTGGCTGGGACAGGGGAATAGGAAACACCATATATTTT. The full variable domain, its missing parts supplied by reference TRBV12-5 and TRBJ1-3, is DARVTQTPRHKVTEMGQEVTMRCQPILGHNTVFWYRQTMMQGLELLAYFRNRAPLDDSGMPKDRFSAEMPDATLATLKIQPSEPRDSAVYFCASGWDRGIGNTIYFGEGSWLTVV.

The V call is TRBV9, the J call TRBJ2-3; D gene ambiguous. Trimming cost V 4 bases and J 2 bases, with 17 bases left between them. The CDR3 contains 16 residues. Germline V gene sequence: CDR1 SGDLS, CDR2 YYNGEE. CDR3 protein: CASSIRPDTSTDTQYF. The CDR3 region has the DNA TGTGCCAGCAGCATTCGACCAGATACATCCACAGATACGCAGTATTTT.

The V call is TRBV5-1, the J call TRBJ1-1, with 9 bases fitting TRBD1. With 7 bases clipped from V and 4 bases from J, the junction kept 11 bases outside the gene matches. Germline V gene data show CDR1 as SGHRS and CDR2 as YFSETQ. The CDR3 has 15 residues. CDR3 DNA sequence: TGCGCCAGCGCTGGGGACAGGGTTGTCTCCACTGAAGCTTTCTTT. It codes for CASAGDRVVSTEAFF. The whole variable domain, remainder taken from reference TRBV5-1 and TRBJ1-1, is KAGVTQTPRYLIKTRGQQVTLSCSPISGHRSVSWYQQTPGQGLQFLFEYFSETQRNKGNFPGRFSGRQFSNSRSEMNVSTLELGDSALYLCASAGDRVVSTEAFFGQGTRLTVV.

The chain employs TRBV4-2 and TRBJ2-2; TRBD1 matches 7 bases. Germline values: CDR1 LGHNA, CDR2 YNFKEQ. CDR3 length: 16 amino acids. V was pared by 3 bases and J by 0 bases, with 4 bases of the junction left unmatched. The CDR3 reads CASSQSGTANTGELFF. In DNA, the CDR3 is TGTGCCAGCAGCCAGTCCGGGACAGCGAACACCGGGGAGCTGTTTTTT.